This T cell receptor beta chain was sequenced during a study of T cell clonality in common variable immunodeficiency. The study's findings and limits: Compared with controls, CVID subjects had fewer shared TCRbeta clones. TCRbeta clonality was increased in CVID versus healthy controls. Common variable immunodeficiency TCR beta sequences reportedly had fewer deletions and N-nucleotide insertions.

The assay was immunoSEQ multiplex PCR, and TCRdb's table has in-frame clones only and misses some. Singletons are absent from the sample, which has roughly 30,000 clones. Many counts were recorded for this clone. The antigen is undetermined. The observed sequence ends 3 residues before the CDR3 terminus, with the missing tail filled in from the germline J gene. The CDR3 is made up of 12 amino acids. V was trimmed by 0 bases and J by 9 bases, leaving 3 bases between them. CDR1 is KGHSH, CDR2 LQKENI, per germline. The rearrangement links TRBV18 to TRBJ1-6; D is undetermined. The sample consisted of peripheral blood mononuclear cells. The sequence came from a person aged 18-69 years in good health. The part of the CDR3 DNA that was read is TGTGCCAGCTCACCACCCTCTTCACCC. Its translation: CASSPPSSP. The CDR3 as a whole reads CASSPPSSPLHF.